These T cell receptor beta chains were read from a single sample in a study of OX40 agonist ivuxolimab in advanced cancers. Only in-frame clones appear in the TCRdb table, and some are missing; sequencing was by immunoSEQ multiplex PCR. The sample shows 30,000 to 35,000 clones, over 85% of them seen only once. Sequenced material: CD4+ or CD8+ T cells sorted from blood, taken in a trial of the OX40 agonist ivuxolimab. Receptors originate from an adult with an advanced solid tumor such as melanoma, head and neck, liver or kidney cancer. The CDR3 runs from the conserved cysteine through the conserved F or W. D genes are given only for firm matches. Size tells how often a clone was seen (once, few, many) or the class of an expanded clone, and some rows leave it out.

NA,TRBV27,NA,TRBJ2-6,CASGVSGANVLTF,TGTGCCTCCGGGGTCTCTGGGGCCAACGTCCTGACTTTC
once,TRBV28,NA,TRBJ2-1,CASRGQLYNEQFF,TGTGCCTCCCGAGGACAGCTTTACAATGAGCAGTTCTTC
NA,TRBV15,NA,TRBJ2-4,CATSREGVENIQYF,TGTGCCACCAGCAGAGAAGGGGTGGAAAACATTCAGTACTTC
NA,TRBV9,NA,TRBJ1-1,CASSVAGTANEAFF,TGTGCCAGCAGCGTAGCCGGGACGGCAAATGAAGCTTTCTTT
NA,TRBV28,NA,TRBJ2-1,CASIGTPVVDEQFF,TGTGCCAGCATTGGGACTCCGGTAGTCGATGAGCAGTTCTTC
NA,TRBV5-1,NA,TRBJ2-3,CASSLGGWGTDTQYF,TGCGCCAGCAGCTTGGGGGGCTGGGGCACAGATACGCAGTATTTT
NA,TRBV6-5,NA,TRBJ1-1,CASRTQPHTEAFF,TGTGCCAGCAGGACTCAGCCACACACTGAAGCTTTCTTT
NA,TRBV19,TRBD2,TRBJ2-5,CASSLSGGTQETQYF,TGTGCCAGTAGTCTTAGCGGGGGAACTCAAGAGACCCAGTACTTC
NA,TRBV7-9,TRBD1,TRBJ1-2,CASGITGDYGYTF,TGTGCCAGTGGCATTACAGGGGATTATGGCTACACCTTC
NA,TRBV10-3,TRBD2,TRBJ2-5,CAISSAERLAEETQYF,TGTGCCATCAGCTCCGCAGAACGACTAGCGGAAGAGACCCAGTACTTC
few,TRBV6-1,TRBD1,TRBJ2-4,CASSEWQGANIQYF,TGTGCCAGCAGTGAATGGCAGGGGGCAAACATTCAGTACTTC
NA,TRBV15,NA,TRBJ1-2,CATSGLEGLSYGYTF,TGTGCCACCAGCGGACTGGAGGGCCTTAGCTATGGCTACACCTTC
NA,TRBV30,TRBD1,TRBJ1-5,CAWSGGGSQPQHF,TGTGCCTGGAGCGGAGGGGGCAGTCAGCCCCAGCATTTT
NA,TRBV7-9,NA,TRBJ1-5,CASSWGGNQPQHF,TGTGCCAGCAGCTGGGGGGGCAATCAGCCCCAGCATTTT
NA,TRBV6-4,NA,TRBJ2-7,CASPLREQYF,TGTGCCAGCCCCCTTCGCGAGCAGTACTTC
NA,TRBV7-8,NA,TRBJ2-7,CASSLRGRSYEQYF,TGTGCCAGCAGCTTACGGGGGCGCTCCTACGAGCAGTACTTC
NA,TRBV7-7,NA,TRBJ1-1,CASSPRWRPHPWSTEAFF,TGTGCCAGCAGCCCACGGTGGAGACCTCACCCCTGGAGTACTGAAGCTTTCTTT
NA,TRBV21-1,NA,TRBJ2-1,CASRSPGTGGEQFF,TGTGCCAGCAGGTCCCCCGGGACAGGCGGAGAGCAGTTCTTC
NA,TRBV29-1,NA,TRBJ2-7,CSVEVGLSYEQYF,TGCAGCGTTGAAGTCGGACTGTCCTACGAGCAGTACTTC
NA,TRBV6-5,TRBD1,TRBJ2-2,CASSYLADRETGELFF,TGTGCCAGCAGTTACTTAGCGGACAGGGAAACCGGGGAGCTGTTTTTT
once,TRBV7-4,NA,TRBJ2-1,CASSFSHEQFF,TGTGCCAGCAGCTTTAGCCATGAGCAGTTCTTC
NA,TRBV5-4,TRBD1,TRBJ2-5,CASSQGTGIETQYF,TGTGCCAGCAGCCAGGGGACAGGGATTGAGACCCAGTACTTC
NA,TRBV19,TRBD2,TRBJ2-1,CASSISATSIVEQFF,TGTGCCAGTAGTATTTCAGCGACTAGCATAGTTGAGCAGTTCTTC
NA,TRBV5-1,TRBD1,TRBJ1-2,CASSWDRAHAYGYTF,TGCGCCAGCAGCTGGGACAGGGCACACGCCTATGGCTACACCTTC
NA,TRBV9,TRBD2,TRBJ2-7,CASSPWTSGNYEQYF,TGTGCCAGCAGCCCCTGGACTAGCGGAAACTACGAGCAGTACTTC
NA,TRBV10-3,TRBD1,TRBJ2-7,CAISTLQGIDYEQYF,TGTGCCATCAGCACTTTACAGGGGATCGACTACGAGCAGTACTTC
once,TRBV7-9,NA,TRBJ2-3,CASSLYSRSTDTQYF,TGTGCCAGCAGCTTATATTCCCGGAGCACAGATACGCAGTATTTT